The TCR beta chain under discussion was sequenced for a study of control samples from healthy donors and cancer patients. Clones were sequenced by immunoSEQ multiplex PCR, and TCRdb holds only the in-frame ones, with some missing. Counted here are around 140,000 clones, 85% to 90% occurring once; the ten biggest clones make up about 7.6%. The V end lost 6 bases, the J end lost 7 bases, and 18 bases lay between the germline ends. The CDR3 contains 15 residues. Germline CDR1 is SGHVS and CDR2 is FNYEAQ. The receptor was derived from a man in his fifties with head and neck cancer. The gene calls are TRBV7-6 and TRBJ2-2; maybe TRBD2 (6 bases). Sequencing was carried out using PBMCs. CDR3 loop: CASSPLGREDGELFF. The CDR3 region has the DNA TGTGCCAGCAGTCCGTTGGGCAGGGAGGACGGGGAGCTGTTTTTT.